These 17 T cell receptor beta chains share one sample of origin, sequenced in a study of shared clonotypes between healthy human individuals. The protocol was immunoSEQ multiplex PCR, while the TCRdb copy is restricted to in-frame clones and leaves out a portion. The sample lists around 500,000 clones, around 80% occurring once. Sequencing used PBMCs. The origin of the receptors is a woman in her forties in good health. Some clones in this sample may be carry-over from other donors' samples.

J is TRBJ1-1 and V is TRBV6-1, with D uncertain. Trimming removed 8 bases from V and 1 base from J, with 8 bases in between. This CDR3 has 12 residues. Per the germline V gene, CDR1 is MNHNS and CDR2 is SASEGT. This chain's CDR3 is CASLGPNTEAFF. The DNA of the CDR3 is TGTGCCAGCTTGGGCCCGAACACTGAAGCTTTCTTT.

The chain joins TRBV9 to TRBJ2-3; D perhaps matches TRBD2 (6 bases). Germline V gives CDR1 SGDLS, CDR2 YYNGEE. The CDR3 spans 15 residues. V shed 6 bases and J shed 0 bases, with 14 bases lying between them. CDR3 in DNA: TGTGCCAGCACCGCCGGCGGGATTAGCACAGATACGCAGTATTTT. Protein sequence: CASTAGGISTDTQYF.

This chain connects TRBV9 to TRBJ2-1, with 9 bases that match TRBD2. V dropped 4 bases and J dropped 4; count of bases not matched to a gene: 6. The CDR3 consists of 15 residues. The V gene's germline CDR1 is SGDLS and CDR2 YYNGEE. The CDR3, as DNA: TGTGCCAGCAGCCCATCTAGCGGGGTATACAATGAGCAGTTCTTC. As protein: CASSPSSGVYNEQFF.

The CDR3 bases are TGTGCCAGCAGCTTAGGACAGGGGCCCCCCAATGAGCAGTTCTTC. It encodes CASSLGQGPPNEQFF. The chain links TRBV11-3 to TRBJ2-1; 8 bases are a match to TRBD1. V shed 1 base, J shed 6 bases, and the junction held 5 bases outside the gene matches. Germline V gene sequence: CDR1 SGHNT, CDR2 YENEEA. This CDR3 spans 15 amino acids.

The count of this clone is one. J is TRBJ1-2 and V is TRBV11-2; weak D call: TRBD1 (5 bases). Germline CDR1 SGHAT, CDR2 FQNNGV. There are 15 residues in the CDR3. The germline V and J ends were trimmed by 1 base and 0 bases, with 9 bases remaining between them. CDR3 sequence reads: CASSLVRDSNYGYTF. The DNA for the CDR3 is TGTGCCAGCAGCTTAGTCAGGGACTCTAACTATGGCTACACCTTC.

This clone was counted many times. The sample contains more than one DNA sequence encoding this CDR3. The chain links TRBV30 to TRBJ1-3; D is unresolved. The J call may be in error: the DNA end matches TRBJ2-2 better. This CDR3 spans 11 amino acids. Germline V CDR1 and CDR2: GTSNPN, SVGIG (reference sequence). As DNA, the CDR3 is TGTGCCTGGAGTGTAGGCGGGGAGCTGTTTTTT. Protein product: CAWSVGGELFF.

This clone appeared many times. The gene calls are TRBV7-9 and TRBJ1-4; D unresolved. This CDR3 has 12 residues. The V end was cut by 3 bases, the J end by 4 bases, with 3 bases between. The V gene's germline CDR1 is SEHNR and CDR2 FQNEAQ (reference sequence). The chain's CDR3 is CASSFINEKLFF. The CDR3 DNA reads TGTGCCAGCAGCTTCATTAATGAAAAACTGTTTTTT.

The rearrangement links TRBV7-2 to TRBJ2-7, with 9 bases fitting TRBD1. This CDR3 contains 15 residues. In germline, CDR1 is SGHTA, CDR2 FQGNSA. Trimming took 5 bases from V and 3 from J; bases not matched to a gene: 8. The CDR3 is CASSQGQGYFYEQYF. CDR3 coding DNA: TGTGCCAGCAGCCAGGGACAGGGTTACTTCTACGAGCAGTACTTC.

The chain has TRBV4-3 and TRBJ2-1; either TRBD1 or TRBD2 may fit D (5 bases each). Germline loops: CDR1 LGHNA, CDR2 YSLEER. This CDR3 comprises 14 residues. The V gene lost 1 base and the J gene lost 3 bases, with 7 bases spanning the gap. CDR3 protein: CASSQGGNYNEQFF. In nucleotides, the CDR3 is TGCGCCAGCAGCCAAGGGGGGAACTACAATGAGCAGTTCTTC.

Ten or more counts support this clone. This same CDR3 is encoded by further DNA sequences in the sample. J is TRBJ2-5 and V is TRBV30; TRBD2 aligns across 12 bases. With V trimmed by 8 bases and J by 9 bases, 10 bases remained unmatched. This CDR3 has 13 residues. Germline V lookup: CDR1 GTSNPN, CDR2 SVGIG (reference sequence). The CDR3 loop is CAGSRTSGIAQYF. As DNA, the CDR3 is TGTGCCGGAAGTAGGACTAGCGGGATAGCCCAGTACTTC.

This rearrangement joins TRBV6-4 to TRBJ1-2; D is uncertain. Germline values: CDR1 MRHNA, CDR2 SNTAGT. This CDR3 spans 15 amino acids. The V end lost 6 bases, the J end lost 1 base, and 15 bases lay between the germline ends. The CDR3, as DNA: TGTGCCAGCAGGACACCCCTCAGGAATAACTATGGCTACACCTTC. Its translation: CASRTPLRNNYGYTF.

This clone appeared a few times. In the same sample, other DNA sequences code for this CDR3. The V call is TRBV7-9, the J call TRBJ1-5, with no clear D. The length of the CDR3 is 13 residues. The V end lost 1 base, the J end lost 4 bases, and 5 bases lay between the germline ends. CDR1 is SEHNR, CDR2 FQNEAQ, per germline (reference sequence). CDR3 protein: CASSLGQNQPQHF. For the CDR3, the DNA is TGTGCCAGCAGCTTAGGGCAAAATCAGCCCCAGCATTTT.

The rearrangement links TRBV5-4 to TRBJ2-7, with D perhaps given as TRBD1 or TRBD2 (5 bases each). V was shortened by 0 bases and J by 3 bases, with 13 bases between the two germline ends. This CDR3 comprises 15 residues. Germline V gene lookup returns CDR1 SGHNT and CDR2 YYREEE (reference sequence). The CDR3 DNA is TGTGCCAGCAGCTTGGTGGGGGTGGGCCACTACGAGCAGTACTTC. Translated, it gives CASSLVGVGHYEQYF.

This clone has just a few counts. V usage is TRBV7-2 and J usage is TRBJ2-1; D call uncertain. From germline, CDR1 is SGHTA and CDR2 FQGNSA. V dropped 6 bases and J dropped 4 bases, with 19 bases sitting between them. This CDR3 region has 16 residues. The CDR3 here is CASSQTFQPTYNEQFF. In DNA, the CDR3 is TGTGCCAGCAGTCAAACGTTCCAACCAACTTACAATGAGCAGTTCTTC.

J is TRBJ2-1 and V is TRBV5-1; perhaps TRBD2 as D (5 bases). CDR1 and CDR2 (germline): SGHRS, YFSETQ. V dropped 0 bases and J dropped 9 bases, with 10 bases sitting between them. This CDR3 is built from 13 residues. CDR3 in amino acids: CASSLEGAREQFF. Here the CDR3 DNA reads TGCGCCAGCAGCTTGGAGGGAGCGCGTGAGCAGTTCTTC. Filled out from reference TRBV5-1 and TRBJ2-1, the complete variable domain reads KAGVTQTPRYLIKTRGQQVTLSCSPISGHRSVSWYQQTPGQGLQFLFEYFSETQRNKGNFPGRFSGRQFSNSRSEMNVSTLELGDSALYLCASSLEGAREQFFGPGTRLTVL.

Details on this clone: Given a much more abundant clone one base away, this may be a read error. The chain employs TRBV30 and TRBJ1-2; D gene unclear. CDR1 and CDR2 from the germline V gene are GTSNPN and SVGIG (reference sequence). V lost 0 bases and J 6 bases, leaving 11 bases between the germline ends. The CDR3 is made up of 13 amino acids. CDR3 protein: CAWSVHRTDGYTF. The CDR3 DNA is TGTGCCTGGAGTGTTCACAGAACCGATGGCTACACCTTC.

This chain uses TRBV7-8 with TRBJ2-1, with 14 bases aligning to TRBD2. With V trimmed by 5 bases and J by 8 bases, 11 bases remained unmatched. The CDR3 extends over 17 amino acids. The V gene's germline CDR1 is SGHVS and CDR2 FQNEAQ. The CDR3 DNA reads as TGTGCCAGCAGCCTTAACCCGACTAGCGGGGGGGTCTATGAGCAGTTCTTC. Protein product: CASSLNPTSGGVYEQFF.